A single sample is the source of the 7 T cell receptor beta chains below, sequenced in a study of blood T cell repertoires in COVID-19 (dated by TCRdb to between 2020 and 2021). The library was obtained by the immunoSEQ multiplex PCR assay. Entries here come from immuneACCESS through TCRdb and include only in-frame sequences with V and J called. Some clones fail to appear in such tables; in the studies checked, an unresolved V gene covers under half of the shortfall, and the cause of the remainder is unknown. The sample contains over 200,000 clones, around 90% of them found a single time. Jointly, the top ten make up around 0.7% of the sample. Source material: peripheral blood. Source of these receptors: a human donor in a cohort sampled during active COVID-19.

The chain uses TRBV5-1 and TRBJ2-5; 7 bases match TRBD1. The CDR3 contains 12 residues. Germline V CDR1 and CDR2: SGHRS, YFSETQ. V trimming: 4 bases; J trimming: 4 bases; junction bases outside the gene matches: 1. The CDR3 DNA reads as TGCGCCAGCAGCGCAGGGGGAGAGACCCAGTACTTC. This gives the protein CASSAGGETQYF.

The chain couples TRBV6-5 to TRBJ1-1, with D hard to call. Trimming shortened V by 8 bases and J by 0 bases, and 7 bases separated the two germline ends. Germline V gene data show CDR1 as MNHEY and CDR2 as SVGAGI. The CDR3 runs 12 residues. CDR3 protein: CASGQLNTEAFF. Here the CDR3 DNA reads TGTGCCAGCGGGCAGCTGAACACTGAAGCTTTCTTT.

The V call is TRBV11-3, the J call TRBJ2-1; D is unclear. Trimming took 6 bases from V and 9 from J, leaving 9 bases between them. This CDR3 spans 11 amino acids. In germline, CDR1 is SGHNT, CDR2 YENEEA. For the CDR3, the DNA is TGTGCCAGCAGTGGTGGAGTTGAGCAGTTCTTC. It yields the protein CASSGGVEQFF.

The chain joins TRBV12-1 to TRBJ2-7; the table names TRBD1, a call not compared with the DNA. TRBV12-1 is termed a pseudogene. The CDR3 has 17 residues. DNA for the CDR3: TGTGCCAGCAGCTTGGCGACAGACCCCTCCGGCTCCTACGAGCAGTACTTC. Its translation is CASSLATDPSGSYEQYF.

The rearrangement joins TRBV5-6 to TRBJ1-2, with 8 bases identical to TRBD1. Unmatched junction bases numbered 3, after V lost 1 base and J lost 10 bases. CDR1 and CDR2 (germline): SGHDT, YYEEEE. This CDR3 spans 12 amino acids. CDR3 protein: CASSLRTGPYTF. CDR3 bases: TGTGCCAGCAGCTTGCGGACAGGGCCCTACACCTTC.

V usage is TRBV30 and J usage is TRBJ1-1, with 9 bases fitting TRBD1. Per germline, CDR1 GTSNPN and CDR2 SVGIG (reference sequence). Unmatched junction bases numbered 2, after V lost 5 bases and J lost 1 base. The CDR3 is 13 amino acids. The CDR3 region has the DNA TGTGCCTGGGGGACAGGGACGAACACTGAAGCTTTCTTT. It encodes CAWGTGTNTEAFF.

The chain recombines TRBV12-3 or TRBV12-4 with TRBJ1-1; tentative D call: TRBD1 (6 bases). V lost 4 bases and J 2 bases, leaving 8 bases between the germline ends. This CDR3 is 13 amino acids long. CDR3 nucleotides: TGTGCCAGCAGTTCGGACAGTAACACTGAAGCTTTCTTT. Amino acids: CASSSDSNTEAFF.